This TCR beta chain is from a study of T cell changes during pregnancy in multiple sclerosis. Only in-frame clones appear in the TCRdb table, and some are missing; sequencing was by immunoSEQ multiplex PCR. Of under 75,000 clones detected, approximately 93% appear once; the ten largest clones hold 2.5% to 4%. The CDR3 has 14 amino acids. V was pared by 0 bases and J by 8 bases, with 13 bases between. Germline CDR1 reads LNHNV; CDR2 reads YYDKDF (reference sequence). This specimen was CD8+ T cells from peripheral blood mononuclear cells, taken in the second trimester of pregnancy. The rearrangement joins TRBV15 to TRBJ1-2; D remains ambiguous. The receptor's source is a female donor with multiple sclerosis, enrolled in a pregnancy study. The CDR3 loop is CATSRDGGSRGYTF. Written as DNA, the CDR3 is TGTGCCACCAGCAGAGATGGAGGCTCGAGGGGCTACACCTTC.